Below are 15 T cell receptor beta chains sequenced from a single sample in a study of molecular identifiers for immune sequencing clone quantification (dated by TCRdb to the late 2010s). The library came from PCR. Reads for this sample came from an Illumina HiSeq 4000. The raw public data were reprocessed by TCRdb itself: fastp quality trimming at Q25, MiXCR clonotype calling, in-frame beta chains only. CDR3 protein duplicates are merged, each entry listing the most common genes and DNA. Across this sample there are 88,000 or so distinct CDR3 sequences, with roughly a fifth seen only once. Jointly, the top ten make up 1% to 1.2% of the sample. The sequencing input was naive CD8+ T cells from blood, with Jurkat cell RNA spiked in. The cell subset or site label of this sample denotes: FACS-sorted CD8+CD4-CCR7+CD45RA+ naive T cells. These receptors all stem from a human donor in good health. Some libraries in this study had Jurkat cell RNA spiked in.

This chain uses TRBV27 with TRBJ2-7; tentatively, D is TRBD1 (6 bases). Per the germline V gene, CDR1 is MNHEY and CDR2 is SMNVEV (reference sequence). V lost 0 bases to trimming and J lost 6 bases, with 9 bases between them. The CDR3 extends over 13 amino acids. CDR3 protein: CASSLSQGSEQYF. In DNA, the CDR3 is TGTGCCAGCAGTTTATCCCAGGGGAGCGAGCAGTACTTC.

This clonotype has ten or more counts. J is TRBJ2-1 and V is TRBV6-1; D may be TRBD2 (5 bases). CDR1 MNHNS and CDR2 SASEGT come from the germline V gene. This CDR3 has 16 amino acids. V gave up 1 base and J gave up 7 bases, with 17 bases separating them. The CDR3 loop reads CASSEGYLLGTNEQFF. The CDR3 DNA is TGTGCCAGCAGTGAAGGTTACTTACTAGGTACAAATGAGCAGTTCTTC.

The DNA of the CDR3 is TGTGCCAGCAGCTTGCCAGGGGGAAGATCTGGAAACACCATATATTTT. Amino acids: CASSLPGGRSGNTIYF. The gene calls are TRBV5-5 and TRBJ1-3; TRBD1 matches 7 bases. CDR3 length equals 16 residues. CDR1 is SGHKS, CDR2 YYEKEE, per germline (reference sequence). V shed 1 base and J 1 base; nucleotides not matched to a gene: 5. Variable domain in full (rest from reference TRBV5-5 and TRBJ1-3): DAGVTQSPTHLIKTRGQQVTLRCSPISGHKSVSWYQQVLGQGPQFIFQYYEKEERGRGNFPDRFSARQFPNYSSELNVNALLLGDSALYLCASSLPGGRSGNTIYFGEGSWLTVV.

Many counts were recorded for this clonotype. V gene TRBV27 combines with J gene TRBJ2-2, with D possibly matching TRBD1 (5 bases). Per germline, CDR1 MNHEY and CDR2 SMNVEV (reference sequence). Trimming took 5 bases from V and 3 from J, leaving 13 bases between them. This CDR3 has 15 residues. CDR3 nucleotide sequence: TGTGCCAGCAGTCCGCAGGGCGGATACACCGGGGAGCTGTTTTTT. Translating gives CASSPQGGYTGELFF.

This clonotype was observed a handful of times. The genes are TRBV25-1 and TRBJ2-5; 9 bases align to TRBD1. The CDR3 contains 14 residues. Trimming at V came to 4 bases and at J to 2 bases, leaving 2 bases not matched to a gene. CDR1 is MGHDK and CDR2 is SYGVNS in the germline V gene. DNA of the CDR3: TGTGCCAGCAGTGCAGGGACAGGGCAAGAGACCCAGTACTTC. It is translated as CASSAGTGQETQYF. The full variable domain, completed using reference TRBV25-1 and TRBJ2-5, is EADIYQTPRYLVIGTGKKITLECSQTMGHDKMYWYQQDPGMELHLIHYSYGVNSTEKGDLSSESTVSRIRTEHFPLTLESARPSHTSQYLCASSAGTGQETQYFGPGTRLLVL.

This clonotype was recorded at least ten times. The chain couples TRBV12-3 or TRBV12-4 to TRBJ2-3, with TRBD2 as a possible D gene (6 bases). Trimming removed 5 bases at V and 5 bases at J, with 14 bases between. This CDR3 has 14 residues. CDR3 DNA sequence: TGTGCCAGCAGTGCCGCGGGGACTGTAGATACGCAGTATTTT. Translated, it gives CASSAAGTVDTQYF.

There are many counts of this clonotype. J is TRBJ2-7 and V is TRBV11-2; no clear D gene. Looked up from germline, CDR1 is SGHAT and CDR2 is FQNNGV. Trimming cost V 1 base and J 0 bases, with 4 bases left between them. This CDR3 spans 13 amino acids. The CDR3 region is CASSLGPSYEQYF. The DNA for the CDR3 is TGTGCCAGCAGCTTAGGGCCCTCCTACGAGCAGTACTTC.

Details on this clonotype: One base away lies a much larger clone, so this may be a sequencing read error. The CDR3 end shows no conserved phenylalanine or tryptophan, and so a read error is likely. This chain links TRBV27 with TRBJ2-3, with D possibly being TRBD2 (6 bases). The V gene's germline CDR1 is MNHEY and CDR2 SMNVEV (reference sequence). This CDR3 has 12 amino acids. Trimming left V 6 bases short and J 6 bases short, with 10 bases between. CDR3 bases: TGTGCCAGCAGCCCGGGACTTGATACGCAGTATTCT. Its translation is CASSPGLDTQYS.

Comments on this clonotype: This clone may be a read error of a much larger clone one base away. The rearrangement uses TRBV6-2 or TRBV6-3 and TRBJ1-4; no definite D call. This CDR3 is 18 amino acids long. Germline V lookup: CDR1 MNHEY, CDR2 SVGEGT. The CDR3 DNA is TGTGCCAGCGGTTACTCCCTTCGACCTTCCCCAGCTAATGAAAAACTGTTTTTT. Protein product: CASGYSLRPSPANEKLFF.

This clonotype was detected only once. Since a much larger clone is just one base distant, this may be a read error. The chain couples TRBV6-1 to TRBJ2-7; D is uncertain. The V end lost 4 bases, the J end lost 4 bases, and 17 bases lay between the germline ends. The CDR3 totals 15 residues. Germline-derived CDR1 and CDR2 are MNHNS and SASEGT. The DNA of the CDR3 is TGTGCCAGCAGTGCCTTCGACGTGACGGGTTACGAGCAGTACTTC. Translating gives CASSAFDVTGYEQYF.

As to this clonotype: Mismatch with germline at one junction end may stem from a read error. The chain has TRBV7-8 and TRBJ2-1; 10 positions match TRBD1. The CDR3 is made up of 14 amino acids. CDR1 SGHVS and CDR2 FQNEAQ come from the germline V gene. The CDR3 DNA sequence: TGTGCCAGCTGCTTAGCAGGACAGGGGGATGAGCAGTTCTTC. Translated: CASCLAGQGDEQFF.

This clonotype was seen ten or more times. The rearrangement uses TRBV28 and TRBJ2-2, with TRBD1 as a possible D gene (6 bases). There are 17 residues in the CDR3. V dropped 6 bases and J dropped 1 base, with 18 bases sitting between them. CDR1 and CDR2 (germline): MDHEN, SYDVKM. The CDR3 reads CASRQPQGVENTGELFF. CDR3 coding DNA: TGTGCCAGCAGACAACCACAGGGAGTAGAGAACACCGGGGAGCTGTTTTTT.

This clonotype was observed a handful of times. The chain carries TRBV4-3 and TRBJ1-2, with D uncertain. Trimming left V 0 bases short and J 4 bases short, with 15 bases between. The CDR3 is made up of 16 amino acids. CDR1 is LGHNA, CDR2 YSLEER, per germline. In nucleotides, the CDR3 is TGCGCCAGCAGCCAAGATGTGTCCGGGTTTAGCTATGGCTACACCTTC. It translates to CASSQDVSGFSYGYTF.

This clonotype was seen more than once but under ten times. V is TRBV7-9 and J is TRBJ2-2, with D unclear. The V gene's germline CDR1 is SEHNR and CDR2 FQNEAQ (reference sequence). Trimming pared 6 bases from V and 6 bases from J, leaving 14 bases between. The CDR3 has 14 amino acids. The CDR3 here is CASSWGFGPGELFF. In DNA, the CDR3 is TGTGCCAGCAGTTGGGGATTCGGTCCCGGGGAGCTGTTTTTT.

In the case of this clonotype: A much larger clone is a single base away; this may be a read error. V gene TRBV15 combines with J gene TRBJ2-4; possible D gene TRBD2, 5 bases. This CDR3 spans 17 amino acids. The germline V gene encodes CDR1 LNHNV and CDR2 YYDKDF (reference sequence). CDR3 loop: CATSRDSSFLAKSIQYF. The CDR3, as DNA: TGTGCCACCAGCAGAGATTCGAGTTTTCTAGCCAAAAGCATTCAGTACTTC.